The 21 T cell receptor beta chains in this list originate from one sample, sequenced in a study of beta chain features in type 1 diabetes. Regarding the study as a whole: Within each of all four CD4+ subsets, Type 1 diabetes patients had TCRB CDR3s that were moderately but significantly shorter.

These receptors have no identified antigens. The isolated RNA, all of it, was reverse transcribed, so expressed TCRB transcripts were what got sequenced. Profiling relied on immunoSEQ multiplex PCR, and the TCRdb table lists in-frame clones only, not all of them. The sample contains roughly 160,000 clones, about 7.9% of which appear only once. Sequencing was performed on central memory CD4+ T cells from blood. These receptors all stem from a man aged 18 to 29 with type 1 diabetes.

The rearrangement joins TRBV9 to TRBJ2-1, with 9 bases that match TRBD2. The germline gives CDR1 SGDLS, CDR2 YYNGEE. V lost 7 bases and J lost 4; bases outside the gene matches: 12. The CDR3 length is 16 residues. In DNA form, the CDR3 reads TGTGCCAGCGGCGCGGGGGGGCAGAGTGGGTACAATGAGCAGTTCTTC. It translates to CASGAGGQSGYNEQFF.

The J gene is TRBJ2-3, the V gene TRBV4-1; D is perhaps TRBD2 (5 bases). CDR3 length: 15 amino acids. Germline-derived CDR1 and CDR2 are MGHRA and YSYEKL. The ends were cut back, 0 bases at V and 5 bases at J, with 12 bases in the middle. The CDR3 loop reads CASSQDWARGDTQYF. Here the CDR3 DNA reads TGCGCCAGCAGCCAAGATTGGGCCCGGGGAGATACGCAGTATTTT.

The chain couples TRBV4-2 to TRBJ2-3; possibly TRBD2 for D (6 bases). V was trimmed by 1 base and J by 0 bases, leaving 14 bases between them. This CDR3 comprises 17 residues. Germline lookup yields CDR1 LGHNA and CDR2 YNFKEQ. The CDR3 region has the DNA TGTGCCAGCAGCCAAGGGATGTCCGGGACTAGCACAGATACGCAGTATTTT. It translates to CASSQGMSGTSTDTQYF.

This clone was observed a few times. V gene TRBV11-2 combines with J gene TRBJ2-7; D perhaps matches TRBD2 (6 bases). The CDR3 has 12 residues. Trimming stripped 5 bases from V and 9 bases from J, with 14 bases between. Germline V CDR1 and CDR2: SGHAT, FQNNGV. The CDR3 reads CASSLRGTVQYF. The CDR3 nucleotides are TGTGCCAGCAGCCTCCGCGGGACGGTGCAGTACTTC.

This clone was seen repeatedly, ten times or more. The CDR3 spells CASRGLAWTKNIQYF. The CDR3 DNA sequence: TGTGCCAGCAGGGGACTAGCGTGGACCAAAAACATTCAGTACTTC. The chain has TRBV21-1 and TRBJ2-4; the table's D call of TRBD2 was not tested on the DNA. TRBV21-1 is listed as a pseudogene. This CDR3 region has 15 residues.

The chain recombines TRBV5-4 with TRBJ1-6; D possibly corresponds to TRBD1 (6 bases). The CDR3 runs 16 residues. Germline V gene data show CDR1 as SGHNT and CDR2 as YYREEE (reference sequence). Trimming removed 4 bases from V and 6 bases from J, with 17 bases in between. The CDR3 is CASSPGTHHFNSPLHF. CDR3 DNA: TGTGCCAGCAGCCCCGGGACACACCACTTTAATTCACCCCTCCACTTT.

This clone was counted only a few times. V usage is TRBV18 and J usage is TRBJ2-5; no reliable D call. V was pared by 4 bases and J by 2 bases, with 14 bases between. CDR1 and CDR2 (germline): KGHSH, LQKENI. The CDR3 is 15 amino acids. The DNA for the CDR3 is TGTGCCAGCTCACTCGGCCTGACTGAGCAAGAGACCCAGTACTTC. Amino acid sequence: CASSLGLTEQETQYF.

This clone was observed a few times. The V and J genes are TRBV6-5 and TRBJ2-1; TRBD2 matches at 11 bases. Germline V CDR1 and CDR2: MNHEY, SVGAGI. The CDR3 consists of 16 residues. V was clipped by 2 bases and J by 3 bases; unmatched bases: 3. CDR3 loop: CASSYAGTSGYNEQFF. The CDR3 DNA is TGTGCCAGCAGTTACGCAGGGACTAGCGGCTACAATGAGCAGTTCTTC.

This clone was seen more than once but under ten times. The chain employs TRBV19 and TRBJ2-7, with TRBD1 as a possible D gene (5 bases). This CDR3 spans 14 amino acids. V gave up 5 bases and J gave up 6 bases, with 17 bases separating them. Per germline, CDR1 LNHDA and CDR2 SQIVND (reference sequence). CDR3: CASSRTDVQGEQYF. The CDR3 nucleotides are TGTGCCAGTAGTCGGACGGACGTCCAGGGCGAGCAGTACTTC.

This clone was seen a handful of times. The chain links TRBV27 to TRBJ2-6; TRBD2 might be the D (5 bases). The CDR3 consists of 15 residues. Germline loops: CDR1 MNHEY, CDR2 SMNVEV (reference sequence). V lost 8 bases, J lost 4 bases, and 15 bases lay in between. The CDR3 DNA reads TGTGCCAGCCGGGATGGGGTTTGGGGGGCCAACGTCCTGACTTTC. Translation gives CASRDGVWGANVLTF.

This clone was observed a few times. The CDR3 protein is CASTTGSGQPQHF. The CDR3 DNA reads TGTGCCAGCACCACCGGTTCGGGTCAGCCCCAGCATTTT. The chain joins TRBV7-9 to TRBJ1-5; no firm D call. The CDR3 is 13 residues long. Trimming pared 7 bases from V and 6 bases from J, leaving 13 bases between. From germline, CDR1 is SEHNR and CDR2 FQNEAQ (reference sequence).

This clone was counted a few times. The CDR3 here is CASSFGEKLFF. CDR3 coding DNA: TGTGCCAGCAGCTTCGGGGAAAAACTGTTTTTT. This sequence joins TRBV11-2 and TRBJ1-4; no reliable D call. Germline lookup yields CDR1 SGHAT and CDR2 FQNNGV. The CDR3 totals 11 residues. Trimming stripped 3 bases from V and 8 bases from J, with 4 bases between.

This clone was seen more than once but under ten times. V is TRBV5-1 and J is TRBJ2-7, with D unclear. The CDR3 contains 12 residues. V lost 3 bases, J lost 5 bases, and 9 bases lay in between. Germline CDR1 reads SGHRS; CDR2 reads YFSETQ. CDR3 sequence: CASSYRTNEQYF. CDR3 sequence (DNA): TGCGCCAGCAGCTACAGAACCAACGAGCAGTACTTC.

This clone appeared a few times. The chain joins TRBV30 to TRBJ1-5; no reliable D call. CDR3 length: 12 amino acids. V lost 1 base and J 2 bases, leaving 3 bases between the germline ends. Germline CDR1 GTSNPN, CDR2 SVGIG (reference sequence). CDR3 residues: CAWSGGNQPQHF. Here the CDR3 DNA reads TGTGCCTGGAGTGGCGGCAATCAGCCCCAGCATTTT.

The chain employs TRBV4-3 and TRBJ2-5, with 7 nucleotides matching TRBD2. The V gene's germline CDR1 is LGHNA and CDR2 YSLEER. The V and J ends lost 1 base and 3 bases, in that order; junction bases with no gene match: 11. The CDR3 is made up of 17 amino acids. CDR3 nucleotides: TGCGCCAGCAGCCAAGCTTGGTCGACTAGCCGAGAAGAGACCCAGTACTTC. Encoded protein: CASSQAWSTSREETQYF.

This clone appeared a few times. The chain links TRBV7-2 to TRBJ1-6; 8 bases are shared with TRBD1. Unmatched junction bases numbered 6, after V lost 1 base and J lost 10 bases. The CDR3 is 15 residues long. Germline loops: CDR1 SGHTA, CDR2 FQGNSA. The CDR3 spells CASSLGTGRDSPLHF. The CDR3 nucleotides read TGTGCCAGCAGCTTAGGGACAGGGCGAGACTCACCCCTCCACTTT.

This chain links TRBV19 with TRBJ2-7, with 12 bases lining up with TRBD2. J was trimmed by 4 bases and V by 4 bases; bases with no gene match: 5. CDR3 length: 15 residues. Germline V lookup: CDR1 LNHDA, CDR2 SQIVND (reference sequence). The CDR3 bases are TGTGCCAGTAGTACCGGACTAGCGGGGATGTACGAGCAGTACTTC. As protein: CASSTGLAGMYEQYF.

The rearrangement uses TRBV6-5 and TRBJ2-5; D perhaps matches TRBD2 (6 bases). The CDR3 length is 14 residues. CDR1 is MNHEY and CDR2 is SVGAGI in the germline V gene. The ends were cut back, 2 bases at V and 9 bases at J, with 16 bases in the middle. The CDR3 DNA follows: TGTGCCAGCAGTTACGGCCGGGACTGGAGTCCCCAGTACTTC. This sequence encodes CASSYGRDWSPQYF.

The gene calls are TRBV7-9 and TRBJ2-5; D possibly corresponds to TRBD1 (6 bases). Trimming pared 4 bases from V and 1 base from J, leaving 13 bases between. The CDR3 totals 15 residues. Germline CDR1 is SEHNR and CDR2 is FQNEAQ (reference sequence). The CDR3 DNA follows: TGTGCCAGCAGCTCAGCTCAGGGGCCCCAAGAGACCCAGTACTTC. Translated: CASSSAQGPQETQYF.

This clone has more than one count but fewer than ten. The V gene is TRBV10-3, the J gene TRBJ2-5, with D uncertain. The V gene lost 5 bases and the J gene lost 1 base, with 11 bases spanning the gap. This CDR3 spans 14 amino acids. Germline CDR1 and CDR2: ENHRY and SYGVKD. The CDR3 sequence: CAISSTAIQETQYF. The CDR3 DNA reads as TGTGCCATCAGTAGTACAGCAATCCAAGAGACCCAGTACTTC.

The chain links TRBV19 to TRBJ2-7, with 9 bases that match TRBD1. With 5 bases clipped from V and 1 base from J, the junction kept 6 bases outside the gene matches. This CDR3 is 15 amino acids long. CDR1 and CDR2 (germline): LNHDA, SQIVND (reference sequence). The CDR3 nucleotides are TGTGCCAGTAGTCCAGGACAGGGGCGGTCCTACGAGCAGTACTTC. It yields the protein CASSPGQGRSYEQYF. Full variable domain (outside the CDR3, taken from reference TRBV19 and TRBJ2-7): DGGITQSPKYLFRKEGQNVTLSCEQNLNHDAMYWYRQDPGQGLRLIYYSQIVNDFQKGDIAEGYSVSREKKESFPLTVTSAQKNPTAFYLCASSPGQGRSYEQYFGPGTRLTVT.